Each of the 27 T cell receptor beta chains below was sequenced from the same sample in a study of T cells in Graves' hyperthyroidism and ophthalmopathy. RNA transcripts yielded amplified TCR beta CDR3 regions. First-round RT-PCR targeting the TCR CDR3 was performed with the HTBI primer set. TCRdb processed the multiplex PCR reads anew with MiXCR; each CDR3 protein has one entry. The table shows under 700,000 distinct CDR3 sequences, with 35% to 55% occurring only once. The source material was peripheral blood or thyroid tissue (not recorded which). These receptors came from a woman aged 18 to 35 with Graves' hyperthyroidism.

This clonotype was observed a handful of times. This rearrangement joins TRBV6-5 to TRBJ2-7, with 7 nucleotides matching TRBD1. Germline V gives CDR1 MNHEY, CDR2 SVGAGI. This CDR3 region has 14 residues. V trimming: 8 bases; J trimming: 0 bases; junction bases outside the gene matches: 7. The CDR3 here is CASYGQDSSYEQYF. The CDR3, as DNA: TGTGCCAGCTACGGACAGGACAGCTCCTACGAGCAGTACTTC.

This clonotype has more than one count but fewer than ten. The chain uses TRBV7-9 and TRBJ2-7; D possibly corresponds to TRBD2 (5 bases). The CDR3 is 14 amino acids. CDR1 and CDR2 (germline): SEHNR, FQNEAQ (reference sequence). Trimming removed 5 bases at V and 6 bases at J, with 17 bases between. DNA of the CDR3: TGTGCCAGCAGCCCAAAGGCAGCGGCCGTCGAGCAGTACTTC. This codes for CASSPKAAAVEQYF.

V usage is TRBV6-5 and J usage is TRBJ2-7, with D perhaps matching TRBD2 (6 bases). Germline V gene data show CDR1 as MNHEY and CDR2 as SVGAGI. The CDR3 covers 18 residues. V shed 4 bases and J shed 0 bases, with 22 bases lying between them. CDR3 coding DNA: TGTGCCAGCAGTTTACTCGGAGGGGATCCGGACCACTCCTACGAGCAGTACTTC. Protein: CASSLLGGDPDHSYEQYF.

This clonotype was seen a few times. The V and J genes are TRBV19 and TRBJ2-7; maybe TRBD2 (6 bases). Germline V lookup: CDR1 LNHDA, CDR2 SQIVND (reference sequence). V shed 7 bases and J shed 2 bases, with 18 bases lying between them. CDR3 length: 15 amino acids. The CDR3 loop is CASTPLASIPYEQYF. Written as DNA, the CDR3 is TGTGCCAGTACCCCACTAGCCTCAATTCCCTACGAGCAGTACTTC.

This clonotype has only a few counts. V is TRBV20-1 and J is TRBJ1-1; D remains ambiguous. The V end lost 0 bases, the J end lost 1 base, and 9 bases lay between the germline ends. This CDR3 is 14 amino acids long. The germline V gene has CDR1 DFQATT and CDR2 SNEGSKA (reference sequence). CDR3 DNA sequence: TGCAGTGCTAGAGATAGGTGGCGGAACACTGAAGCTTTCTTT. As protein: CSARDRWRNTEAFF.

This sequence joins TRBV20-1 and TRBJ1-1; D uncertain. V lost 3 bases and J 3 bases, leaving 8 bases between the germline ends. This CDR3 contains 12 residues. Germline CDR1 is DFQATT and CDR2 is SNEGSKA (reference sequence). For the CDR3, the DNA is TGCAGTGCTAGGTACAGATACACTGAAGCTTTCTTT. Protein product: CSARYRYTEAFF.

In this sample, this clonotype turned up a few times. V is TRBV10-3 and J is TRBJ2-7; D might be TRBD2 (6 bases). The germline gives CDR1 ENHRY, CDR2 SYGVKD. The CDR3 spans 14 residues. Trimming took off 2 bases at V and 6 bases at J, with 14 bases between the two ends. The CDR3 sequence is CAISEGRTPSEQYF. The CDR3 DNA sequence: TGTGCCATCAGTGAGGGGAGGACACCCAGCGAGCAGTACTTC.

Concerning this clonotype itself: At one of its ends the junction is not consistent with the germline gene, which may arise from a read error. CDR3 sequence (DNA): TGTGCCAGCAGCCTAGCGGGAGTGGTGAACACCGGGGAGCTGTTTTTT. Translating it yields CASSLAGVVNTGELFF. The rearrangement joins TRBV7-2 to TRBJ2-2; 10 positions agree with TRBD2. This CDR3 is 16 amino acids long. Germline V gene data show CDR1 as SGHTA and CDR2 as FQGNSA.

The chain combines TRBV11-1 with TRBJ1-2; D remains unclear. The V gene lost 4 bases and the J gene lost 2 bases, with 11 bases spanning the gap. Germline values: CDR1 SGHAT, CDR2 FQDESV (reference sequence). The CDR3 sequence is 14 residues long. CDR3 sequence: CASSSLQQNYGYTF. The DNA of the CDR3 is TGTGCCAGCAGCTCCTTGCAGCAGAACTATGGCTACACCTTC.

Regarding this clonotype: It is likely a read error, because the conserved phenylalanine at the end of the CDR3 is missing. The DNA is omitted, as the CDR3 cannot be located on it reliably, and the CDR3 follows TCRdb's listing. This chain joins TRBV2 and TRBJ1-3; whether TRBD1, the table's D call, matches the DNA was not checked. Germline V gene sequence: CDR1 SNHLY, CDR2 FYNNEI. The CDR3 is 8 amino acids long, termini counted. CDR3 amino acids: CASSGQGT.

The chain couples TRBV12-3 or TRBV12-4 to TRBJ1-1; D not certain. Trimming left V 5 bases short and J 1 base short, with 11 bases between. The CDR3 is 14 residues long. The CDR3 sequence: CASSMVSGNTEAFF. The CDR3 DNA reads as TGTGCCAGCAGTATGGTTTCAGGGAACACTGAAGCTTTCTTT.

The chain joins TRBV25-1 to TRBJ1-4, with TRBD1 matching over 8 bases. The CDR3 loop spans 17 amino acids. V lost 6 bases to trimming and J lost 5 bases; unmatched junction nucleotides: 14. In germline, CDR1 is MGHDK, CDR2 SYGVNS. The DNA for the CDR3 is TGTGCCAGCAGCTTAGTTGCCCCCCGGACAGGGAATGAAAAACTGTTTTTT. Translated, it gives CASSLVAPRTGNEKLFF.

V gene TRBV7-9 combines with J gene TRBJ1-1; maybe TRBD1 (5 bases). Trimming pared 6 bases from V and 4 bases from J, leaving 15 bases between. Looked up from germline, CDR1 is SEHNR and CDR2 is FQNEAQ (reference sequence). This CDR3 has 14 residues. The CDR3 bases are TGTGCCAGCAGAACCAGGGTTGTCACCACTGAAGCTTTCTTT. Its translation: CASRTRVVTTEAFF.

V usage is TRBV19 and J usage is TRBJ1-2; tentatively, D is TRBD1 (6 bases). V dropped 7 bases and J dropped 8 bases, with 20 bases sitting between them. The germline V gene has CDR1 LNHDA and CDR2 SQIVND (reference sequence). The CDR3 extends over 14 amino acids. CDR3 in amino acids: CASTPQGRSAGYTF. CDR3 nucleotide sequence: TGTGCCAGTACTCCCCAGGGGCGCTCAGCGGGCTACACCTTC.

The chain links TRBV6-2 or TRBV6-3 to TRBJ1-6; 9 nucleotides align to TRBD1. This CDR3 is built from 15 residues. Germline V gives CDR1 MNHEY, CDR2 SVGEGT. Trimming removed 7 bases from V and 10 bases from J; junction bases left unmatched: 11. CDR3: CASTQGQGNRSPLHF. The DNA for the CDR3 is TGTGCCAGCACCCAGGGACAGGGAAATAGGTCACCCCTCCACTTT.

This clonotype showed up just a few times. V usage is TRBV9 and J usage is TRBJ1-4; no clear D. V was pared by 0 bases and J by 4 bases, with 10 bases between. CDR1 and CDR2 from the germline V gene are SGDLS and YYNGEE. CDR3 length equals 15 residues. This CDR3 reads CASSVDRGINEKLFF. The CDR3 nucleotides are TGTGCCAGCAGCGTAGACCGGGGAATTAATGAAAAACTGTTTTTT.

As regards this clonotype: One base away lies a much larger clone, so this may be a sequencing read error. This chain connects TRBV6-5 to TRBJ1-1; D uncertain. Trimming stripped 2 bases from V and 4 bases from J, with 8 bases between. The CDR3 extends over 13 amino acids. Germline V gene lookup returns CDR1 MNHEY and CDR2 SVGAGI. CDR3 nucleotide sequence: TGTGCCAGCAGTTACGGGGAGGGCACTGAAGCTTTCTTT. Protein product: CASSYGEGTEAFF.

The rearrangement links TRBV6-1 to TRBJ2-5; 8 positions agree with TRBD2. The V gene end was trimmed by 9 bases and the J gene end by 2 bases; junction bases not matched to a gene: 2. This CDR3 spans 12 amino acids. Germline-derived CDR1 and CDR2 are MNHNS and SASEGT. CDR3 DNA: TGTGCCAGACTAGCGGAACAAGAGACCCAGTACTTC. This sequence encodes CARLAEQETQYF.

The V and J genes are TRBV10-3 and TRBJ1-2; TRBD1 matches at 7 bases. From germline, CDR1 is ENHRY and CDR2 SYGVKD. This CDR3 region has 12 residues. The trim removed 7 bases at V and 8 bases at J, leaving 7 bases unmatched. CDR3 sequence (DNA): TGTGCCATCACGTGGGGACAGCCCGGCTACACCTTC. It yields the protein CAITWGQPGYTF.

This sequence joins TRBV25-1 and TRBJ1-5, with 9 positions matching TRBD1. The CDR3 runs to 13 residues. The junction had 8 bases not matched to a gene; V was cut back by 11 bases and J by 6 bases. Germline CDR1 reads MGHDK; CDR2 reads SYGVNS. CDR3 nucleotides: TGTGCCTGGAGTACAGGGGGCCCTCAGCCCCAGCATTTT. As protein: CAWSTGGPQPQHF.

This clonotype was seen repeatedly, ten times or more. The V and J genes are TRBV29-1 and TRBJ2-2; 10 positions agree with TRBD1. The germline V gene has CDR1 SQVTM and CDR2 ANQGSEA. The J segment lost 7 bases and the V segment lost 5 bases, leaving 4 bases of the junction unmatched. The CDR3 contains 13 residues. In DNA, the CDR3 is TGCAGCGTTCCCGGGACAGGGGTCGGGGAGCTGTTTTTT. Amino acid sequence: CSVPGTGVGELFF.

The chain recombines TRBV24-1 with TRBJ1-3; 8 bases map to TRBD1. Per germline, CDR1 KGHDR and CDR2 SFDVKD. The CDR3 length is 17 residues. Germline trimming cut 3 bases from V and 1 base from J; bases unmatched to any gene: 7. The CDR3: CATSDPRGQGSGNTIYF. The CDR3 DNA is TGTGCCACCAGTGATCCACGCGGACAGGGATCTGGAAACACCATATATTTT.

This CDR3 reads CASRDRFQETQYF. The CDR3 coding sequence is TGTGCCAGTCGAGACAGGTTCCAAGAGACCCAGTACTTC. This chain uses TRBV7-3 with TRBJ2-5, with a possible D match to TRBD1 (6 bases). Trimming removed 9 bases from V and 1 base from J, with 12 bases in between. Germline CDR1 reads SGHTA; CDR2 reads FQGTGA. This CDR3 contains 13 residues.

The chain uses TRBV4-1 and TRBJ2-5, with no clear D. This CDR3 is built from 15 residues. In germline, CDR1 is MGHRA, CDR2 YSYEKL. The V gene lost 1 base and the J gene lost 6 bases, with 15 bases spanning the gap. The CDR3 loop reads CASSQGSTSIQTQYF. In DNA form, the CDR3 reads TGCGCCAGCAGCCAAGGGTCTACGTCAATCCAGACCCAGTACTTC.

To note about this clonotype: The conserved phenylalanine or tryptophan normally closing the CDR3 is absent here, so this likely arose from a read error. Because the CDR3's place on the DNA is in doubt, the DNA is left out and the CDR3 is given as listed by TCRdb. J is TRBJ1-6 and V is TRBV2. The CDR3 comprises 8 residues, both ends counted. The V gene's germline CDR1 is SNHLY and CDR2 FYNNEI. CDR3 sequence: CASSQDPS.

This clonotype was counted many times. V is TRBV24-1 and J is TRBJ2-2; weak D call: TRBD1 (6 bases). The CDR3 has 15 amino acids. CDR1 KGHDR and CDR2 SFDVKD come from the germline V gene. Trimming removed 2 bases at V and 4 bases at J, with 10 bases between. CDR3 amino acids: CATSDSGTPTGELFF. CDR3 nucleotide sequence: TGTGCCACCAGTGATTCCGGGACACCCACCGGGGAGCTGTTTTTT.

V is TRBV7-2 and J is TRBJ2-5, with D maybe TRBD2 (6 bases). Per the germline V gene, CDR1 is SGHTA and CDR2 is FQGNSA. V dropped 1 base and J dropped 13 bases, with 16 bases sitting between them. The CDR3 has 13 amino acids. DNA for the CDR3: TGTGCCAGCAGCTTAGGGAATCCAGCGGGTCCGTACTTC. Translating gives CASSLGNPAGPYF.